These T cell receptor beta chains were read from a single sample in a study of blood T cells in healthy people across ages. Using its own MiXCR run on the 5' RACE reads, TCRdb lists one record per CDR3 protein. The repertoire holds approximately 900,000 distinct CDR3 sequences, with around 48% as singletons. Sequenced sample: blood. These receptors were collected from a man aged 30-40 years in good health. CDR3s include the opening cysteine and the closing phenylalanine or tryptophan. D genes are given only for firm matches. Clone size is shown for a subset of rows, as once, few, many or a class of expanded clone.

V	D	size	J	DNA	CDR3
TRBV7-2	TRBD2	-	TRBJ2-3	TGTGCCAGCAGCTTGGGGACTAAGACAGATACGCAGTATTTT	CASSLGTKTDTQYF
TRBV20-1	TRBD2	few	TRBJ2-5	TGCAGTGCTAGACCCGTTAGCGGGGAGCCCTTGGGGACCCAGTACTTC	CSARPVSGEPLGTQYF
TRBV20-1	TRBD1	-	TRBJ1-3	TGCAGTGCTGCAGGGGGATTGGATTCCTCTGGAAACACCATATATTTT	CSAAGGLDSSGNTIYF
TRBV7-2	-	many	TRBJ2-1	TGTGCCAGCAGCTCCTACCTAGCTGAGCAGTTCTTC	CASSSYLAEQFF
TRBV20-1	-	-	TRBJ1-4	TGCAGTGCCAGAATAATCGGTGAAAAACTGTTTTTT	CSARIIGEKLFF
TRBV18	-	-	TRBJ1-5	TGTGCCAGCTCACCATCCGGGAGAGATCAGCCCCAGCATTTT	CASSPSGRDQPQHF
TRBV30	-	-	TRBJ1-5	TGTGCCTGGAGTAAGGGTGCAAATCAGCCCCAGCATTTT	CAWSKGANQPQHF
TRBV4-2	TRBD1	-	TRBJ2-6	TGTGCCAGCAGCGGGACAGCGAGCTCTGGGGCCAACGTCCTGACTTTC	CASSGTASSGANVLTF
TRBV28	-	few	TRBJ2-2	TGTGCCAGCAGCGAAAGCCGGGTGAACACCGGGGAGCTGTTTTTT	CASSESRVNTGELFF
TRBV4-1	TRBD1	few	TRBJ1-1	TGCGCCAGCAGCCAAATCATGGGACAGGGGGACACTGAAGCTTTCTTT	CASSQIMGQGDTEAFF
TRBV27	-	few	TRBJ2-6	TGTGCCAGCAGTCCAGGTGTTGGGGGCTCTGGGGCCAACGTCCTGACTTTC	CASSPGVGGSGANVLTF
TRBV29-1	-	-	TRBJ2-5	TGCAGCGTTGAAGGGGGGCCGGGGTGGGAGACCCAGTACTTC	CSVEGGPGWETQYF
TRBV25-1	-	-	TRBJ1-6	TGTGCCAGCCGCAGGGAAGGATATAATTCACCCCTCCACTTT	CASRREGYNSPLHF
TRBV5-1	-	-	TRBJ1-1	TGCGCCAGCAGCCTTTTGGCGGGGAACACTGAAGCTTTCTTT	CASSLLAGNTEAFF
TRBV20-1	-	once	TRBJ2-3	TGCAGTGCTGGTCGCGTAGCAGATACGCAGTATTTT	CSAGRVADTQYF
TRBV10-3	TRBD1	-	TRBJ1-5	TGTGCCATCCAGGGGGCTATTAATCAGCCCCAGCATTTT	CAIQGAINQPQHF
TRBV11-2	-	few	TRBJ2-7	TGTGCCAGCAGCTTAGCTGGGGGAAGTGAGCAGTACTTC	CASSLAGGSEQYF
TRBV30	TRBD1	-	TRBJ2-7	TGTGCCTGGAGGGACAGGGACTACGAGCAGTACTTC	CAWRDRDYEQYF
TRBV30	-	-	TRBJ1-1	TGTGCCTGGAGTGTAAGGCCGCCTGGGGCTTTCTTT	CAWSVRPPGAFF
TRBV12-3/TRBV12-4	-	-	TRBJ2-7	TGTGCCAGCAGTTTTAGGTTTAACAGCTCCCGATACAATGAGCAGTACTTC	CASSFRFNSSRYNEQYF
TRBV4-1	-	-	TRBJ2-5	TGCGCCAGCAGCCAAGGGAATGAACTACAAGAGACCCAGTACTTC	CASSQGNELQETQYF
TRBV4-1	-	-	TRBJ2-7	TGCGCCAGCAGCCGGGATCAGGGTGCCGGCGAGCAGTACTTC	CASSRDQGAGEQYF